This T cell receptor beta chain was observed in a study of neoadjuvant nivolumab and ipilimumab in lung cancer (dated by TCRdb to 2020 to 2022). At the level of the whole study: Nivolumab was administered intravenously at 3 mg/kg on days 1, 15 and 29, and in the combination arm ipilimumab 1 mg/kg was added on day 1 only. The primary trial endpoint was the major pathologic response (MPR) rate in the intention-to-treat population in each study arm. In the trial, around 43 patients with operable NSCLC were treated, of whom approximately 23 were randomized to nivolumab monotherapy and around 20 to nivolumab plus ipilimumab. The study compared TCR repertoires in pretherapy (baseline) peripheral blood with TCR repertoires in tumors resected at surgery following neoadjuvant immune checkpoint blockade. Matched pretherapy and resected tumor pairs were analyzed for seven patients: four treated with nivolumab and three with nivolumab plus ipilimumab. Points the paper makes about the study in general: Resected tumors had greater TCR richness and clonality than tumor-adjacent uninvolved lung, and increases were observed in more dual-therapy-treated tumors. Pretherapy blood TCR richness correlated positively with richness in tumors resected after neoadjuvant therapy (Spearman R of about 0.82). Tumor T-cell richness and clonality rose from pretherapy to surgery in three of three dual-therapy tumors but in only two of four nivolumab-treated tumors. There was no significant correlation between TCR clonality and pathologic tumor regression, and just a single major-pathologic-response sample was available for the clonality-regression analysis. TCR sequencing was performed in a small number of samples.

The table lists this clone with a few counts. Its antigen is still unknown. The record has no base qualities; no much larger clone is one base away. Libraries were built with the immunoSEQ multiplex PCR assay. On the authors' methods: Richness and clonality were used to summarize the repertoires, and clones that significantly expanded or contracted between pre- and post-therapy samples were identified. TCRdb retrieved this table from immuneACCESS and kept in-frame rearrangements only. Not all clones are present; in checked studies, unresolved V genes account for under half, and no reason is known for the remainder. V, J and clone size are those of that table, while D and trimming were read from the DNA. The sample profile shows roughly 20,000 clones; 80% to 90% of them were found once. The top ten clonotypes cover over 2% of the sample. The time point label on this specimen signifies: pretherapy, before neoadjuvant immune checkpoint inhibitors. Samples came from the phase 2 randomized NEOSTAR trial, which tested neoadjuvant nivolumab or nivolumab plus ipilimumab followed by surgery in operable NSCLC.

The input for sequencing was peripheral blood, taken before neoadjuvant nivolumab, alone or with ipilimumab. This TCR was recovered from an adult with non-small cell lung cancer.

The CDR3 is CASSLTGGVDTGELFF. Read as DNA, the sequence is TGTGCCAGCAGCTTAACGGGAGGAGTGGACACCGGGGAGCTGTTTTTT. The sequence is built from TRBV7-3 and TRBJ2-2; TRBD2 is a possible D gene, resting on 6 matching bases. Reading the germline V gene gives CDR1 SGHTA and CDR2 FQGTGA. Reading from cysteine to phenylalanine, the CDR3 counts 16 amino acids. Of all the DNA, just the CDR3 is kept, 48 bases in frame from base 1. The V end loses 0 bases and the J end loses 3 bases, and a stretch of 11 bases separates them.